The rows below give T cell receptor beta chains drawn from one sample of a study of CD8 T cells in ankylosing spondylitis. Each CDR3 protein is one row after TCRdb ran MiXCR on the 5' RACE reads. The data contain fewer than 25,000 distinct CDR3 sequences, 10% to 15% of them seen just once; the ten biggest clones take up about 35%. Sequenced sample: blood. Source of these receptors: a male donor with ankylosing spondylitis or in good health (not recorded which). CDR3s include the opening cysteine and the closing phenylalanine or tryptophan. A D gene is named only where the DNA matches it firmly. Size tells how often a clone was seen (once, few, many) or the class of an expanded clone, and some rows leave it out.

clone size: -; J gene: TRBJ2-1; D gene: -; V gene: TRBV28; CDR3 protein: CASNSLYNEQFF; CDR3 DNA: TGTGCCAGCAATAGCCTCTACAATGAGCAGTTCTTC
clone size: many; J gene: TRBJ2-2; D gene: -; V gene: TRBV7-8; CDR3 protein: CASSSDTGELFF; CDR3 DNA: TGTGCCAGCAGCTCCGACACCGGGGAGCTGTTTTTT
clone size: -; J gene: TRBJ2-7; D gene: -; V gene: TRBV25-1; CDR3 protein: CASSASYEQYF; CDR3 DNA: TGTGCCAGCAGTGCCTCCTACGAGCAGTACTTC
clone size: many; J gene: TRBJ2-3; D gene: TRBD2; V gene: TRBV7-3; CDR3 protein: CASSLSASGSTDTQYF; CDR3 DNA: TGTGCCAGCAGCTTAAGTGCTAGCGGGAGCACAGATACGCAGTATTTT
clone size: many; J gene: TRBJ2-3; D gene: TRBD2; V gene: TRBV20-1; CDR3 protein: CSAPTGTSGDTQYF; CDR3 DNA: TGCAGTGCTCCGACCGGGACTAGCGGTGATACGCAGTATTTT
clone size: many; J gene: TRBJ2-1; D gene: -; V gene: TRBV6-2/TRBV6-3; CDR3 protein: CACSQNNEQFF; CDR3 DNA: TGTGCCTGCAGTCAAAACAATGAGCAGTTCTTC
clone size: few; J gene: TRBJ2-3; D gene: -; V gene: TRBV29-1; CDR3 protein: CSVTAAWSTDTQYF; CDR3 DNA: TGCAGCGTTACGGCCGCGTGGTCCACAGATACGCAGTATTTT
clone size: -; J gene: TRBJ2-1; D gene: -; V gene: TRBV27; CDR3 protein: CASSSLRGSEQFF; CDR3 DNA: TGTGCCAGCAGTTCCCTCCGGGGGAGTGAGCAGTTCTTC
clone size: many; J gene: TRBJ1-2; D gene: -; V gene: TRBV28; CDR3 protein: CASSPVQHYGYTF; CDR3 DNA: TGTGCCAGCAGCCCGGTACAACACTATGGCTACACCTTC
clone size: few; J gene: TRBJ2-5; D gene: -; V gene: TRBV7-9; CDR3 protein: CASSSHGAGTQYF; CDR3 DNA: TGTGCCAGCAGCTCCCATGGGGCAGGGACCCAGTACTTC
clone size: -; J gene: TRBJ2-1; D gene: -; V gene: TRBV21-1; CDR3 protein: CASNFKRTFNEQFF; CDR3 DNA: TGTGCCAGCAATTTCAAGCGTACATTCAATGAGCAGTTCTTC
clone size: -; J gene: TRBJ2-6; D gene: -; V gene: TRBV6-5; CDR3 protein: CASSYIGSTGANVLTF; CDR3 DNA: TGTGCCAGCAGTTATATAGGGAGTACTGGGGCCAACGTCCTGACTTTC
clone size: many; J gene: TRBJ2-5; D gene: -; V gene: TRBV5-1; CDR3 protein: CASSVGMGPGETQYF; CDR3 DNA: TGCGCCAGCAGTGTTGGGATGGGTCCTGGAGAGACCCAGTACTTC
clone size: -; J gene: TRBJ1-1; D gene: -; V gene: TRBV19; CDR3 protein: CASSQTVNTEAFF; CDR3 DNA: TGTGCCAGTAGCCAGACAGTTAACACTGAAGCTTTCTTT
clone size: -; J gene: TRBJ2-5; D gene: TRBD2; V gene: TRBV7-2; CDR3 protein: CASSPAGGLETQYF; CDR3 DNA: TGTGCCAGCAGCCCTGCGGGGGGCTTAGAGACCCAGTACTTC
clone size: many; J gene: TRBJ1-4; D gene: TRBD1; V gene: TRBV28; CDR3 protein: CASRVGQEGEKLFF; CDR3 DNA: TGTGCCAGCAGAGTCGGACAGGAAGGAGAAAAACTGTTTTTT
clone size: many; J gene: TRBJ2-1; D gene: TRBD2; V gene: TRBV13; CDR3 protein: CASSPAGAGVVGQFF; CDR3 DNA: TGTGCCAGCAGCCCTGCTGGTGCGGGAGTCGTCGGGCAGTTCTTC
clone size: few; J gene: TRBJ2-5; D gene: -; V gene: TRBV2; CDR3 protein: CASRVRGAETQYF; CDR3 DNA: TGTGCCAGCAGGGTACGTGGGGCAGAGACCCAGTACTTC
clone size: -; J gene: TRBJ2-5; D gene: -; V gene: TRBV5-1; CDR3 protein: CASSYGAAETQYF; CDR3 DNA: TGCGCCAGCAGCTACGGGGCCGCAGAGACCCAGTACTTC
clone size: -; J gene: TRBJ1-6; D gene: -; V gene: TRBV12-3/TRBV12-4; CDR3 protein: CASSRDVGRALHF; CDR3 DNA: TGTGCCAGCAGCCGGGACGTCGGCAGGGCCCTCCACTTT
clone size: -; J gene: TRBJ2-3; D gene: -; V gene: TRBV11-2; CDR3 protein: CASSPRSKTSDTQYF; CDR3 DNA: TGTGCCAGCAGCCCACGATCGAAAACCTCAGATACGCAGTATTTT
clone size: few; J gene: TRBJ1-1; D gene: -; V gene: TRBV5-1; CDR3 protein: CASSPRMNTEAFF; CDR3 DNA: TGCGCCAGCAGCCCTAGGATGAACACTGAAGCTTTCTTT
clone size: few; J gene: TRBJ2-1; D gene: TRBD2; V gene: TRBV25-1; CDR3 protein: CASSESSGRSGEQFF; CDR3 DNA: TGTGCCAGCAGTGAATCTAGCGGGAGATCCGGTGAGCAGTTCTTC
clone size: few; J gene: TRBJ1-4; D gene: -; V gene: TRBV20-1; CDR3 protein: CSARGTAYNEKLFF; CDR3 DNA: TGCAGTGCTAGAGGGACAGCCTATAATGAAAAACTGTTTTTT
clone size: many; J gene: TRBJ2-1; D gene: TRBD2; V gene: TRBV5-6; CDR3 protein: CASSFDRGGPSGSLNEQFF; CDR3 DNA: TGTGCCAGCAGCTTCGACAGGGGTGGACCTAGCGGGAGTTTGAATGAGCAGTTCTTC
clone size: -; J gene: TRBJ2-1; D gene: -; V gene: TRBV6-2/TRBV6-3; CDR3 protein: CASSYRQTYNEQFF; CDR3 DNA: TGTGCCAGCAGTTACCGACAAACCTACAATGAGCAGTTCTTC
clone size: -; J gene: TRBJ2-1; D gene: -; V gene: TRBV29-1; CDR3 protein: CSVEGRGYESEQFF; CDR3 DNA: TGCAGCGTTGAAGGTAGGGGGTACGAGAGTGAGCAGTTCTTC
clone size: -; J gene: TRBJ1-4; D gene: -; V gene: TRBV5-6; CDR3 protein: CASSSYSTTNEKLFF; CDR3 DNA: TGTGCCAGCAGCTCCTACAGCACAACTAATGAAAAACTGTTTTTT
clone size: medium-sized; J gene: TRBJ2-7; D gene: -; V gene: TRBV7-2; CDR3 protein: CASSQDSSYEQYF; CDR3 DNA: TGTGCCAGCAGCCAGGACTCCTCCTACGAGCAGTACTTC
clone size: few; J gene: TRBJ2-3; D gene: -; V gene: TRBV29-1; CDR3 protein: CSVEWGTDTQYF; CDR3 DNA: TGCAGCGTTGAGTGGGGCACAGATACGCAGTATTTT
clone size: -; J gene: TRBJ2-2; D gene: -; V gene: TRBV29-1; CDR3 protein: CSVEDYRTENTGELFF; CDR3 DNA: TGCAGCGTTGAAGATTATCGGACAGAGAACACCGGGGAGCTGTTTTTT
clone size: few; J gene: TRBJ1-4; D gene: TRBD1; V gene: TRBV5-6; CDR3 protein: CASSASVQGREKLFF; CDR3 DNA: TGTGCCAGCAGCGCCTCGGTACAGGGGCGTGAAAAACTGTTTTTT
clone size: -; J gene: TRBJ2-1; D gene: TRBD2; V gene: TRBV29-1; CDR3 protein: CSAGRGTSGPSYNEQFF; CDR3 DNA: TGCAGCGCAGGGAGGGGGACTAGCGGACCCTCCTACAATGAGCAGTTCTTC
clone size: -; J gene: TRBJ2-1; D gene: -; V gene: TRBV7-6; CDR3 protein: CASSQGFNEQFF; CDR3 DNA: TGTGCCAGCAGCCAGGGCTTCAATGAGCAGTTCTTC
clone size: many; J gene: TRBJ2-3; D gene: -; V gene: TRBV12-3/TRBV12-4; CDR3 protein: CASALAYTQYF; CDR3 DNA: TGTGCCTCCGCCCTGGCGTATACGCAGTATTTT
clone size: many; J gene: TRBJ1-1; D gene: TRBD1; V gene: TRBV5-1; CDR3 protein: CASSLSGQANTEAFF; CDR3 DNA: TGCGCCAGCAGCTTGTCGGGACAGGCGAACACTGAAGCTTTCTTT
clone size: many; J gene: TRBJ1-6; D gene: -; V gene: TRBV5-1; CDR3 protein: CASSLDGSNSPLHF; CDR3 DNA: TGCGCCAGCAGCTTGGATGGGTCCAATTCACCCCTCCACTTT
clone size: many; J gene: TRBJ2-1; D gene: -; V gene: TRBV4-3; CDR3 protein: CASSQDARVSNEQFF; CDR3 DNA: TGCGCCAGCAGCCAAGATGCCAGGGTTTCCAATGAGCAGTTCTTC
clone size: few; J gene: TRBJ1-2; D gene: TRBD1; V gene: TRBV6-2/TRBV6-3; CDR3 protein: CASSYRDSYGYTF; CDR3 DNA: TGTGCCAGCAGTTACAGGGACAGCTATGGCTACACCTTC
clone size: -; J gene: TRBJ2-2; D gene: TRBD1; V gene: TRBV7-2; CDR3 protein: CASSQIQGAGGELFF; CDR3 DNA: TGTGCCAGCAGCCAAATACAGGGGGCCGGCGGGGAGCTGTTTTTT
clone size: many; J gene: TRBJ2-7; D gene: TRBD1; V gene: TRBV20-1; CDR3 protein: CSAGEDRTYEQYF; CDR3 DNA: TGCAGTGCTGGTGAGGACAGGACCTACGAGCAGTACTTC
clone size: few; J gene: TRBJ1-5; D gene: -; V gene: TRBV25-1; CDR3 protein: CASSVGFNQPQHF; CDR3 DNA: TGTGCCAGCAGTGTCGGGTTCAATCAGCCCCAGCATTTT
clone size: -; J gene: TRBJ2-2; D gene: TRBD1; V gene: TRBV12-3/TRBV12-4; CDR3 protein: CASSSTGLGTGELFF; CDR3 DNA: TGTGCCAGCAGCTCGACAGGGTTAGGCACCGGGGAGCTGTTTTTT
clone size: -; J gene: TRBJ2-1; D gene: -; V gene: TRBV29-1; CDR3 protein: CSVERDRDEQFF; CDR3 DNA: TGCAGCGTTGAAAGGGACCGGGATGAGCAGTTCTTC
clone size: many; J gene: TRBJ1-5; D gene: -; V gene: TRBV20-1; CDR3 protein: CSARLLNNQPQHF; CDR3 DNA: TGCAGTGCTAGGTTACTGAACAATCAGCCCCAGCATTTT
clone size: -; J gene: TRBJ2-5; D gene: -; V gene: TRBV5-1; CDR3 protein: CASSLGPLGVLEQETQYF; CDR3 DNA: TGCGCCAGCAGCTTGGGGCCCCTGGGAGTACTAGAACAAGAGACCCAGTACTTC
clone size: many; J gene: TRBJ2-1; D gene: -; V gene: TRBV7-3; CDR3 protein: CASRVDGARNEQFF; CDR3 DNA: TGTGCCAGCAGGGTCGACGGGGCGCGCAATGAGCAGTTCTTC
clone size: many; J gene: TRBJ2-3; D gene: TRBD2; V gene: TRBV7-3; CDR3 protein: CASSRAGGNSDTQYF; CDR3 DNA: TGTGCCAGCAGTCGTGCGGGGGGAAACTCAGATACGCAGTATTTT
clone size: many; J gene: TRBJ1-4; D gene: -; V gene: TRBV20-1; CDR3 protein: CSAPGTTNEKLFF; CDR3 DNA: TGCAGTGCTCCAGGGACAACTAATGAAAAACTGTTTTTT
clone size: few; J gene: TRBJ2-2; D gene: TRBD2; V gene: TRBV10-3; CDR3 protein: CAISPAGGSGELFF; CDR3 DNA: TGTGCCATCAGCCCAGCGGGAGGTTCCGGGGAGCTGTTTTTT
clone size: many; J gene: TRBJ2-3; D gene: TRBD2; V gene: TRBV5-1; CDR3 protein: CASSGTSGSTDTQYF; CDR3 DNA: TGCGCCAGCAGCGGGACTAGCGGGAGCACAGATACGCAGTATTTT
clone size: -; J gene: TRBJ2-5; D gene: TRBD1; V gene: TRBV15; CDR3 protein: CATSRRTGEETQYF; CDR3 DNA: TGTGCCACCAGCAGACGGACAGGGGAAGAGACCCAGTACTTC
clone size: many; J gene: TRBJ2-5; D gene: -; V gene: TRBV7-6; CDR3 protein: CASSLQGGQETQYF; CDR3 DNA: TGTGCCAGCAGCCTTCAGGGGGGCCAAGAGACCCAGTACTTC
clone size: -; J gene: TRBJ2-5; D gene: -; V gene: TRBV6-5; CDR3 protein: CASSKGSWAGQETQYF; CDR3 DNA: TGTGCCAGCAGTAAGGGATCGTGGGCAGGGCAAGAGACCCAGTACTTC
clone size: -; J gene: TRBJ1-1; D gene: -; V gene: TRBV13; CDR3 protein: CASSLDPEAFF; CDR3 DNA: TGTGCCAGCAGCTTAGATCCTGAAGCTTTCTTT